Here is one TCR beta chain with its context. The sample comes from a study of blood T cell repertoires in COVID-19. Background on the study: Samples of COVID-19 (acute and convalescent) were obtained from the United States, Italy and Spain. Nucleic acid was either cDNA or gDNA, and it came from T cells, B-cell-depleted T cells, or PBMCs.

V lost 2 bases and J 0 bases, leaving 9 bases between the germline ends. The germline CDR1 and CDR2 sequences are SGDLS and YYNGEE. The CDR3 spans 15 residues. The method was immunoSEQ multiplex PCR; TCRdb's version includes in-frame clones alone and lacks a portion of them. The table includes 150,000 to 180,000 clones, roughly nine tenths detected once. The V and J genes are TRBV9 and TRBJ2-1; the D is unclear. This TCR derives from a woman in her seventies with acute or convalescent COVID-19. Sequenced material: peripheral blood. In DNA form, the CDR3 reads TGTGCCAGCAGCGTGAGGAGCAGCTCCTACAATGAGCAGTTCTTC. It codes for CASSVRSSSYNEQFF.